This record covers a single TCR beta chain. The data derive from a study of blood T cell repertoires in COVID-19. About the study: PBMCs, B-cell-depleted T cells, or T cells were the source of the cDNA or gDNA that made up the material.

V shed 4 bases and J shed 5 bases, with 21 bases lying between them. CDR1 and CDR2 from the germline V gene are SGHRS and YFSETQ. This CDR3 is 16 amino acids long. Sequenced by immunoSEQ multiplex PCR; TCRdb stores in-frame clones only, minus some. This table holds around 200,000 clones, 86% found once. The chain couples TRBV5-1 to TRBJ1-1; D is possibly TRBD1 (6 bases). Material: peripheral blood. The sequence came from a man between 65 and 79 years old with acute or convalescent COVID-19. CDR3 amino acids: CASSRLQGVLGTEAFF. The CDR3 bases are TGCGCCAGCAGCAGATTACAGGGAGTATTGGGTACTGAAGCTTTCTTT.